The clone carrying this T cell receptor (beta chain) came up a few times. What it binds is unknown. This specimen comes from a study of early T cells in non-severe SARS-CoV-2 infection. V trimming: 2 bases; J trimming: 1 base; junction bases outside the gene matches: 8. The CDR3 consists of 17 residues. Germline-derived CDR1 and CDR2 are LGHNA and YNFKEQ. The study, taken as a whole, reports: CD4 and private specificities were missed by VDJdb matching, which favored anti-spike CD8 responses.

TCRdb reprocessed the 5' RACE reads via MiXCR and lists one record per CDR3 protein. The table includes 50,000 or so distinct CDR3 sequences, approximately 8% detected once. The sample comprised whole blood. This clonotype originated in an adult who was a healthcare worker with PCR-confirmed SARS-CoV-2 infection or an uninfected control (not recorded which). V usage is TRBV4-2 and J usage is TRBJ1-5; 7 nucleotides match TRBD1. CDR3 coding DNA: TGTGCCAGCAGCCAACCAGGGGGGGCGGGAAGCAATCAGCCCCAGCATTTT. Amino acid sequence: CASSQPGGAGSNQPQHF.